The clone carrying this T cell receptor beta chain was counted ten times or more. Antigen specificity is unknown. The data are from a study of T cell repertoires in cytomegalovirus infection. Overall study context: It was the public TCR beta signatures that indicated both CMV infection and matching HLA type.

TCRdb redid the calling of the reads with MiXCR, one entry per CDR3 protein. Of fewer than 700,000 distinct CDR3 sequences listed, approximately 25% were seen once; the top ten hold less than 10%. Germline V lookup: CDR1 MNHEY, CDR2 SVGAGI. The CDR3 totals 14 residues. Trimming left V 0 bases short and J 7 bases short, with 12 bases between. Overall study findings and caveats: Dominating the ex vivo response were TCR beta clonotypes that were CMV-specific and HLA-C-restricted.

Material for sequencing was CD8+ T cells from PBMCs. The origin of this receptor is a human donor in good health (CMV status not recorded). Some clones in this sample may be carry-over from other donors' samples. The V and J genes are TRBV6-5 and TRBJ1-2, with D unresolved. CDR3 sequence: CASSYSGPLAGYTF. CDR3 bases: TGTGCCAGCAGTTACTCCGGACCCTTGGCTGGCTACACCTTC.